This TCR beta chain appears in the sequencing data of a study of blood T cell repertoires in COVID-19. Whole-study context: Collection of acute and convalescent COVID-19 samples took place in the United States, Italy and Spain.

The V gene lost 2 bases and the J gene lost 5 bases, with 16 bases spanning the gap. The CDR3 has 15 amino acids. Germline CDR1 and CDR2: MRHNA and SNTAGT. Using immunoSEQ multiplex PCR, the repertoire was profiled, and TCRdb retains in-frame clones only, with some absent. The sample records about 160,000 clones, approximately 84% being singletons. The clonotype comes from a woman older than 75 with acute or convalescent COVID-19. The genes are TRBV6-4 and TRBJ2-7, with D possibly matching TRBD2 (6 bases). The specimen sequenced was peripheral blood. CDR3 in amino acids: CASSDGPAGANEQYF. For the CDR3, the DNA is TGTGCCAGCAGTGACGGCCCAGCGGGCGCCAACGAGCAGTACTTC.